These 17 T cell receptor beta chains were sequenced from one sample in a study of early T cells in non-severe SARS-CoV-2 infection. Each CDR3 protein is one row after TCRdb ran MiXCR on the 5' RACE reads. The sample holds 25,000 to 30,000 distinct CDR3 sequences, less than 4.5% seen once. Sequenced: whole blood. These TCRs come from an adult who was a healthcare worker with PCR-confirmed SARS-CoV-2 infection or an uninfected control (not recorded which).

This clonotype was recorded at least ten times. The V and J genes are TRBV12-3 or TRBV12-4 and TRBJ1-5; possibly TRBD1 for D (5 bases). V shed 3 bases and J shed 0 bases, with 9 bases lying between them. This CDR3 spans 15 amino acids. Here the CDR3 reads CASSFEGTSNQPQHF. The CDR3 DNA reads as TGTGCCAGCAGTTTCGAGGGGACTAGCAATCAGCCCCAGCATTTT.

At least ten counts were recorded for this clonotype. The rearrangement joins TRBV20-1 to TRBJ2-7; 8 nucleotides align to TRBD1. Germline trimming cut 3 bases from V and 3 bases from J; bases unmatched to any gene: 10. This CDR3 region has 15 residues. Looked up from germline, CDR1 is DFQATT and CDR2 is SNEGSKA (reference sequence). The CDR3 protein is CSASAIRQGSYEQYF. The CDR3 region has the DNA TGCAGTGCTAGCGCCATTCGACAGGGGAGCTACGAGCAGTACTTC.

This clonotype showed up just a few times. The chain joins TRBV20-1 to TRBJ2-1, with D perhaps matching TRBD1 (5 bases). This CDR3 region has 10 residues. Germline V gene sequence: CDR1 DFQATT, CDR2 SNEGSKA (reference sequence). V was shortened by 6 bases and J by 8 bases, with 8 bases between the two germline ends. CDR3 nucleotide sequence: TGCAGTGCATGGGGCGATGAGCAGTTCTTC. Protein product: CSAWGDEQFF.

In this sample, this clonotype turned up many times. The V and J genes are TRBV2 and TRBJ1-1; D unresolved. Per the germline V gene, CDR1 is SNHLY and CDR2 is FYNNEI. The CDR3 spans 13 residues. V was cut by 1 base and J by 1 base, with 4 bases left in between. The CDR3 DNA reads TGTGCCAGCAGTGAAGAAAGGAACACTGAAGCTTTCTTT. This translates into CASSEERNTEAFF. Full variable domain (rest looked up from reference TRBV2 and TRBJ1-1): EPEVTQTPSHQVTQMGQEVILRCVPISNHLYFYWYRQILGQKVEFLVSFYNNEISEKSEIFDDQFSVERPDGSNFTLKIRSTKLEDSAMYFCASSEERNTEAFFGQGTRLTVV.

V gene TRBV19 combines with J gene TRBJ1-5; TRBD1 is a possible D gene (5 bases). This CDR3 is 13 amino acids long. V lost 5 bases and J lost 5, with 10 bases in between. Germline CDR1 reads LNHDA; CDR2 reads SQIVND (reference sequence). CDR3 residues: CASSFRGDQPQHF. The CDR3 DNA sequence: TGTGCCAGTAGTTTCCGGGGGGATCAGCCCCAGCATTTT.

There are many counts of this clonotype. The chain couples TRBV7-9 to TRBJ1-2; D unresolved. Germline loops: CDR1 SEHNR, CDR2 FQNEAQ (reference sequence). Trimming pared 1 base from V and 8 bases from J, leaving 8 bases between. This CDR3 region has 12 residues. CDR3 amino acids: CASSLEVGGYTF. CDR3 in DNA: TGTGCCAGCAGCTTAGAGGTCGGAGGCTACACCTTC. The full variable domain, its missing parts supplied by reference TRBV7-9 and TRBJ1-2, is DTGVSQNPRHKITKRGQNVTFRCDPISEHNRLYWYRQTLGQGPEFLTYFQNEAQLEKSRLLSDRFSAERPKGSFSTLEIQRTEQGDSAMYLCASSLEVGGYTFGSGTRLTVV.

CDR3 bases: TGTGCCAGTACCCCCTCGGGGGCCACCTACGAGCAGTACTTC. It specifies CASTPSGATYEQYF. This sequence joins TRBV19 and TRBJ2-7; D tentatively reads TRBD1 or TRBD2 (6 bases each). Germline CDR1 reads LNHDA; CDR2 reads SQIVND (reference sequence). There are 14 residues in the CDR3. V lost 7 bases and J 2 bases, leaving 15 bases between the germline ends.

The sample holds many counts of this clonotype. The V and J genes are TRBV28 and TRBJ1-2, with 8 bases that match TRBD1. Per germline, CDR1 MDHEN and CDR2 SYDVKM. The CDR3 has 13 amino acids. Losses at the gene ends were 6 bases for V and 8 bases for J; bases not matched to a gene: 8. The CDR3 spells CASSRDRFWGYTF. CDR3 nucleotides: TGTGCCAGCAGCCGGGACAGGTTTTGGGGCTACACCTTC.

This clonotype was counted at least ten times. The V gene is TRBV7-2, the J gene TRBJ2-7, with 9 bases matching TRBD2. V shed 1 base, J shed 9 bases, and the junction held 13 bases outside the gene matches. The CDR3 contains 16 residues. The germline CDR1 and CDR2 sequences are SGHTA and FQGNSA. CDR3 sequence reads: CASSLDFAGGRILQYF. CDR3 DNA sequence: TGTGCCAGCAGCTTAGATTTTGCGGGGGGGCGGATATTGCAGTACTTC.

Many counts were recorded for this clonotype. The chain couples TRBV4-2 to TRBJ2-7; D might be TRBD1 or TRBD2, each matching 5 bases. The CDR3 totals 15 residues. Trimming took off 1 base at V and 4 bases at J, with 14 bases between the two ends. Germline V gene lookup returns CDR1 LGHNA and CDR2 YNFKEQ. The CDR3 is CASSQGLEGPYEQYF. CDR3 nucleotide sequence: TGTGCCAGCAGCCAAGGACTCGAGGGACCGTACGAGCAGTACTTC.

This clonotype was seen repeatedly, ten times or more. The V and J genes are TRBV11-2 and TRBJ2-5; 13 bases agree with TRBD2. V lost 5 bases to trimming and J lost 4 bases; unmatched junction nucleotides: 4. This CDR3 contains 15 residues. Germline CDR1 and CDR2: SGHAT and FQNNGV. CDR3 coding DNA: TGTGCCAGCAGCACCGGACTAGCGGGGGCAGAGACCCAGTACTTC. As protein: CASSTGLAGAETQYF.

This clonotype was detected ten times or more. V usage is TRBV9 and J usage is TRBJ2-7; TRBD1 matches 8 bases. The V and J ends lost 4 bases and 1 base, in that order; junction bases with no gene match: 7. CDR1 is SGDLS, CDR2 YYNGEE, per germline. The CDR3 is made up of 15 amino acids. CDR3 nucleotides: TGTGCCAGCAGCCCCACCGGGACAGGATCCTACGAGCAGTACTTC. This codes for CASSPTGTGSYEQYF.

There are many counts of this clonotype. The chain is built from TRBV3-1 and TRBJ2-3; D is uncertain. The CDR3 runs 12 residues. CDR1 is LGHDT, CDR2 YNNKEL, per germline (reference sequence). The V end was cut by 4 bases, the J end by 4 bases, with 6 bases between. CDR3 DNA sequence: TGTGCCAGCAGCCCCTCCGCAGATACGCAGTATTTT. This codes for CASSPSADTQYF.

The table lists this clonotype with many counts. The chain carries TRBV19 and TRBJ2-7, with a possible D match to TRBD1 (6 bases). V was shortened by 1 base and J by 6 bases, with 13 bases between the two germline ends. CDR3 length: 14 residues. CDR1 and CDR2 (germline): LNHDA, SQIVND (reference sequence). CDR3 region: CASSIVGTLGEQYF. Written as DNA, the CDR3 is TGTGCCAGTAGTATAGTCGGGACACTGGGCGAGCAGTACTTC.

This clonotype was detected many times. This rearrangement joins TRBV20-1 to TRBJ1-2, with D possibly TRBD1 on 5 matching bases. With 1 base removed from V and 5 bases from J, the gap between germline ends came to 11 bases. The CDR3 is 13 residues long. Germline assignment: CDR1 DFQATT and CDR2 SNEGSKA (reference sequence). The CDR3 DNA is TGCAGTGCTAGAGTGGAACAGGCTTATGGCTACACCTTC. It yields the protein CSARVEQAYGYTF.

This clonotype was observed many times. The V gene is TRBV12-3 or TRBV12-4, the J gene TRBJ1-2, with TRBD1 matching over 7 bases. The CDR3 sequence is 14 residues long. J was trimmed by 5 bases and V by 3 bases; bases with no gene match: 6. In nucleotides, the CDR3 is TGTGCCAGCAGTTTCCGCGACAGGGCATATGGCTACACCTTC. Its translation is CASSFRDRAYGYTF.

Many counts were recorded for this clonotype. The CDR3 reads CASSLDRGDSYNSPLHF. CDR3 coding DNA: TGCGCCAGCAGCCTAGATCGTGGGGACAGCTATAATTCACCCCTCCACTTT. The chain combines TRBV4-1 with TRBJ1-6, with TRBD1 matching over 7 bases. The CDR3 is made up of 17 amino acids. CDR1 and CDR2 (germline): MGHRA, YSYEKL. V lost 4 bases and J lost 3; bases outside the gene matches: 9.